Listed below are T cell receptor beta chains from one sample, sequenced in a study of T cell changes during pregnancy in multiple sclerosis. Libraries were prepared by immunoSEQ multiplex PCR; TCRdb keeps only in-frame clonotypes and omits some of them. The data contain around 50,000 clones, 95% of them singletons. Sequencing was performed on CD8+ T cells from peripheral blood mononuclear cells, taken in the first trimester of pregnancy. Receptor source: a female donor with multiple sclerosis, enrolled in a pregnancy study. CDR3s include the opening cysteine and the closing phenylalanine or tryptophan. The D gene is left open where the match is weak. Part of the rows lack a size; the others show once, few, many or a class for expanded clones.

size: .
J: TRBJ2-7
D: TRBD1
V: TRBV29-1
DNA: TGCAGCGTCTCACCGACAGGGACCGAGCAGTACTTC
CDR3: CSVSPTGTEQYF

size: .
J: TRBJ2-7
D: .
V: TRBV7-9
DNA: TGTGCCAGCAGCGGCACCCGGGGTATACCGGGAGAGGGCTACGAGCAGTACTTC
CDR3: CASSGTRGIPGEGYEQYF

size: .
J: TRBJ1-1
D: .
V: TRBV7-8
DNA: TGTGCCAGCAGCTTGGGGGGGACGGGCACTGAAGCTTTCTTT
CDR3: CASSLGGTGTEAFF

size: .
J: TRBJ2-7
D: .
V: TRBV18
DNA: TGTGCCAGCTCACAGCGGGCAGCCTACGAGCAGTACTTC
CDR3: CASSQRAAYEQYF

size: .
J: TRBJ1-1
D: .
V: TRBV28
DNA: TGTGCCAGCAGTTTCGGGGGTCGAAACACTGAAGCTTTCTTT
CDR3: CASSFGGRNTEAFF

size: .
J: TRBJ2-7
D: TRBD1
V: TRBV19
DNA: TGTGCCAGTACTGCGGGGACAGGGGGCTCCGAGCAGTACTTC
CDR3: CASTAGTGGSEQYF

size: .
J: TRBJ2-7
D: .
V: TRBV5-5
DNA: TGTGCCAGCAGCTTGGGGGGGGGCGCCGTTGAATACGAGCAGTACTTC
CDR3: CASSLGGGAVEYEQYF

size: .
J: TRBJ2-7
D: TRBD1
V: TRBV7-8
DNA: TGTGCCAGCAGCTTGACGCGGACAGGGGACTCCTACGAGCAGTACTTC
CDR3: CASSLTRTGDSYEQYF

size: .
J: TRBJ2-7
D: TRBD2
V: TRBV6-5
DNA: TGTGCCAGCAGTTACTTAGCGGGAGGGAGATACGAGCAGTACTTC
CDR3: CASSYLAGGRYEQYF

size: once
J: TRBJ1-1
D: .
V: TRBV27
DNA: TGTGCCAGCAGTTTATCGGGTCGGGGGACTGAAGCTTTCTTT
CDR3: CASSLSGRGTEAFF

size: .
J: TRBJ2-1
D: TRBD1
V: TRBV4-1
DNA: TGCGCCAGCAGCCCGTTGCGGACAGGGGGCAATGAGCAGTTCTTC
CDR3: CASSPLRTGGNEQFF

size: .
J: TRBJ1-2
D: TRBD1
V: TRBV28
DNA: TGTGCCAGCAGTGACCCGGGACAGGGGGAATCCAACTATGGCTACACCTTC
CDR3: CASSDPGQGESNYGYTF

size: .
J: TRBJ2-1
D: TRBD2
V: TRBV5-6
DNA: TGTGCCAGCAGCTTCCAGAGGCTAGCGGGAGTTTCAAATGAGCAGTTCTTC
CDR3: CASSFQRLAGVSNEQFF

size: once
J: TRBJ2-7
D: TRBD1
V: TRBV5-6
DNA: TGTGCCAGCAGCGCCGGGACAGGGGGCTACGAGCAGTACTTC
CDR3: CASSAGTGGYEQYF

size: once
J: TRBJ1-1
D: .
V: TRBV27
DNA: TGTGCCAGCAGCCCCTTCGGGGGGGCTGAAGCTTTCTTT
CDR3: CASSPFGGAEAFF

size: .
J: TRBJ2-5
D: TRBD1
V: TRBV11-2
DNA: TGTGCCAGCAGCTCCGGGACAGGGGGGGAAGAGACCCAGTACTTC
CDR3: CASSSGTGGEETQYF

size: .
J: TRBJ2-1
D: .
V: TRBV21-1
DNA: TGTGCCAGCATCCACACCGGGACAGGGACCCCAAATGAGCAGTTCTTC
CDR3: CASIHTGTGTPNEQFF

size: .
J: TRBJ1-4
D: .
V: TRBV4-3
DNA: TGCGCCAGCAGCCAAGGAGTGCAGGTCCTCAATGAAAAACTGTTTTTT
CDR3: CASSQGVQVLNEKLFF

size: .
J: TRBJ2-3
D: .
V: TRBV19
DNA: TGTGCCAGTAGTATATGGCGGGGAGATACGCAGTATTTT
CDR3: CASSIWRGDTQYF

size: .
J: TRBJ1-1
D: TRBD1
V: TRBV30
DNA: TGTGCCTCGGACAGGGCCCGGGATGAAGCTTTCTTT
CDR3: CASDRARDEAFF

size: once
J: TRBJ1-1
D: .
V: TRBV7-8
DNA: TGTGCCAGCAGCTTAGGGGGTGGGAGTGGCGCTGAAGCTTTCTTT
CDR3: CASSLGGGSGAEAFF

size: .
J: TRBJ2-3
D: .
V: TRBV10-2
DNA: TGCGCCAGCAGTGAGTTACTGCCGAACACAGATACGCAGTATTTT
CDR3: CASSELLPNTDTQYF

size: .
J: TRBJ2-7
D: .
V: TRBV6-5
DNA: TGTGCCAGCAGTCAGATAGCGGTTAGCTCCTACGAGCAGTACTTC
CDR3: CASSQIAVSSYEQYF

size: .
J: TRBJ2-3
D: .
V: TRBV7-9
DNA: TGTGCCAGCAGCTCCCGGGACACCTACACAGATACGCAGTATTTT
CDR3: CASSSRDTYTDTQYF

size: once
J: TRBJ2-7
D: TRBD2
V: TRBV7-2
DNA: TGTGCCAGCAGCTTAGGACCTCTAGCGGGGTCTTCCTACGAGCAGTACTTC
CDR3: CASSLGPLAGSSYEQYF

size: .
J: TRBJ2-2
D: TRBD2
V: TRBV7-9
DNA: TGTGCCACCGCCGGGACTACGAACACCGGGGAGCTGTTTTTT
CDR3: CATAGTTNTGELFF

size: .
J: TRBJ2-7
D: .
V: TRBV12-5
DNA: TGTGCTAGTGGTCCCAGCGGATCCTACGAGCAGTACTTC
CDR3: CASGPSGSYEQYF

size: .
J: TRBJ2-5
D: TRBD2
V: TRBV9
DNA: TGTGCCAGCAGCGTTAGCGGGAGTCACGAGACCCAGTACTTC
CDR3: CASSVSGSHETQYF

size: .
J: TRBJ1-2
D: .
V: TRBV7-2
DNA: TGTGCCAGCAGCCCAAGAGGGGGGGCAAGTACTTATGGCTACACCTTC
CDR3: CASSPRGGASTYGYTF

size: .
J: TRBJ2-5
D: TRBD2
V: TRBV6-4
DNA: TGTGCCAGCAGTGACAGGGCGGGAGGAGAAGAGACCCAGTACTTC
CDR3: CASSDRAGGEETQYF

size: .
J: TRBJ1-5
D: .
V: TRBV6-1
DNA: TGTGCCAGCAAAGGAGAGTCGAGATTCAATCAGCCCCAGCATTTT
CDR3: CASKGESRFNQPQHF

size: .
J: TRBJ2-5
D: .
V: TRBV7-9
DNA: TGTGCCAGCAGCTTGTCCCCCACAGGGCCTCAAGAGACCCAGTACTTC
CDR3: CASSLSPTGPQETQYF

size: .
J: TRBJ2-3
D: .
V: TRBV5-1
DNA: TGCGCCAGCAGCTTTCCCTCGGGAAGCCGAGTCGATGATACGCAGTATTTT
CDR3: CASSFPSGSRVDDTQYF

size: .
J: TRBJ1-2
D: TRBD1
V: TRBV29-1
DNA: TGCAGCGGACAGGGGTTGGAGCATGGCTACACCTTC
CDR3: CSGQGLEHGYTF

size: .
J: TRBJ1-5
D: .
V: TRBV7-2
DNA: TGTGCCAGCAGCTTAGATGGGGCCCTCTCCAATCAGCCCCAGCATTTT
CDR3: CASSLDGALSNQPQHF

size: .
J: TRBJ2-2
D: TRBD2
V: TRBV29-1
DNA: TGCAGCGTTGAATCGGCTAGCGGGTACCCCGGGGAGCTGTTTTTT
CDR3: CSVESASGYPGELFF

size: .
J: TRBJ1-2
D: .
V: TRBV4-3
DNA: TGCGCCAGCAGCCAAGAACCCTCAGGGGCTTATGGCTACACCTTC
CDR3: CASSQEPSGAYGYTF

size: .
J: TRBJ2-7
D: .
V: TRBV7-2
DNA: TGTGCCAGCAGCTTAAACTCAGGGGTCCCCTACGAGCAGTACTTC
CDR3: CASSLNSGVPYEQYF

size: once
J: TRBJ2-7
D: .
V: TRBV4-1
DNA: TGCGCCAGCAGCCAAGATCTTACTGGGCGGGACGAGCAGTACTTC
CDR3: CASSQDLTGRDEQYF

size: .
J: TRBJ2-3
D: .
V: TRBV29-1
DNA: TGCAGCGTTGAAGCGGGGGTTTCCACTTCCAACACAGATACGCAGTATTTT
CDR3: CSVEAGVSTSNTDTQYF

size: .
J: TRBJ2-5
D: .
V: TRBV19
DNA: TGTGCCAGTAGTCCGGGAGACCAAGAGACCCAGTACTTC
CDR3: CASSPGDQETQYF

size: .
J: TRBJ2-1
D: .
V: TRBV7-3
DNA: TGTGCCAGCAGCTTTCGGGGGAGTGCGACCTACAATGAGCAGTTCTTC
CDR3: CASSFRGSATYNEQFF